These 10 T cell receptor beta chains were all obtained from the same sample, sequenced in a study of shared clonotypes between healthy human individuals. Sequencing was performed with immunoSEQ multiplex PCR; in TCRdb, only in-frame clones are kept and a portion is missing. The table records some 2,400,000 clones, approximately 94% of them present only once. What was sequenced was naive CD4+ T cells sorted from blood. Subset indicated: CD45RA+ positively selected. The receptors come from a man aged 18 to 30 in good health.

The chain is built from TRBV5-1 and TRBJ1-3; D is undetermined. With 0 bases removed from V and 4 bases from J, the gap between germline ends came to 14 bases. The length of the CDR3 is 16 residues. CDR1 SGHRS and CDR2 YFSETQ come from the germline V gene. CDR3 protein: CASSLEPSAGGNTIYF. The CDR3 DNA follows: TGCGCCAGCAGCTTGGAACCATCGGCGGGCGGAAACACCATATATTTT.

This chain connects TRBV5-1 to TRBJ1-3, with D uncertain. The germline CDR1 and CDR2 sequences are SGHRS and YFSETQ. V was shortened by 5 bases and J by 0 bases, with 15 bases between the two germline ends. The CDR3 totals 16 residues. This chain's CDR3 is CASSVGRPNSGNTIYF. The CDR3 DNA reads TGCGCCAGCAGTGTCGGCAGACCTAACTCTGGAAACACCATATATTTT.

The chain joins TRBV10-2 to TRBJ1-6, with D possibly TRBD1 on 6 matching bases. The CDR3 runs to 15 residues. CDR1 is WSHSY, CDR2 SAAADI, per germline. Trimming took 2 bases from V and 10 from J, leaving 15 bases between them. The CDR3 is CASSENRQGRSPLHF. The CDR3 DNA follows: TGCGCCAGCAGTGAGAATAGGCAGGGGAGGTCACCCCTCCACTTT.

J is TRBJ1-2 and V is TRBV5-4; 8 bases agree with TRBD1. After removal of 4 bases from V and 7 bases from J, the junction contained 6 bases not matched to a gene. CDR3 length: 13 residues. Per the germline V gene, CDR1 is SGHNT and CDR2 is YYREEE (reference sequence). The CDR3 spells CASSQTGDFGYTF. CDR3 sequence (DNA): TGTGCCAGCAGCCAGACAGGGGACTTTGGCTACACCTTC.

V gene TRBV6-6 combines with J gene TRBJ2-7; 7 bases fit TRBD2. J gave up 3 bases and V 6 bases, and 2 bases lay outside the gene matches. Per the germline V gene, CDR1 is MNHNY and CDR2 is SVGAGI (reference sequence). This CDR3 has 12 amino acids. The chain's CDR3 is CASSRDYYEQYF. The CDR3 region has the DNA TGTGCCAGCAGCCGGGACTACTACGAGCAGTACTTC.

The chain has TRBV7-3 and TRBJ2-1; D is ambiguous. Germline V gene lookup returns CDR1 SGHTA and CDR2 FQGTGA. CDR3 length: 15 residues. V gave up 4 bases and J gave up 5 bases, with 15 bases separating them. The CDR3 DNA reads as TGTGCCAGCAGCTCCAACGCAGGAAGACACAATGAGCAGTTCTTC. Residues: CASSSNAGRHNEQFF.

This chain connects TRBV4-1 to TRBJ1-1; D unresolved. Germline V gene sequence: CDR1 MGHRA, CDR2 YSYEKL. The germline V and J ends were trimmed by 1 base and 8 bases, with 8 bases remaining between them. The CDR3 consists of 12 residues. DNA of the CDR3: TGCGCCAGCAGCCAAGCACGCGGGGAAGCTTTCTTT. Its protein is CASSQARGEAFF.

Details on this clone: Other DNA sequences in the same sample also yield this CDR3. CDR3 in amino acids: CASSLGQNYGYTF. CDR3 coding DNA: TGTGCCAGCTCATTAGGACAGAACTATGGCTACACCTTC. The rearrangement joins TRBV18 to TRBJ1-2, with a tentative D call TRBD1 (6 bases). The CDR3 contains 13 residues. The V gene lost 5 bases and the J gene lost 2 bases, with 9 bases spanning the gap. In germline, CDR1 is KGHSH, CDR2 LQKENI.

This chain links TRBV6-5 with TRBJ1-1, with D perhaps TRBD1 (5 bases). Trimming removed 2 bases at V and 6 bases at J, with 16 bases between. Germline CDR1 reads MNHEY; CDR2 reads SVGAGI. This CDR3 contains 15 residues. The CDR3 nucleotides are TGTGCCAGCAGTTACCAGACAAGGGGCCGATCTGAAGCTTTCTTT. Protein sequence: CASSYQTRGRSEAFF.

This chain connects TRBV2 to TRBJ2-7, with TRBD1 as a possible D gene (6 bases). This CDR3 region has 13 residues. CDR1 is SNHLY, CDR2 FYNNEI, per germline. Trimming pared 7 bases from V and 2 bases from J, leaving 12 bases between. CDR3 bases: TGTGCCAGCACCACAAGGACAGCCTACGAGCAGTACTTC. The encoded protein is CASTTRTAYEQYF. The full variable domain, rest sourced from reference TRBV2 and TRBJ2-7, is EPEVTQTPSHQVTQMGQEVILRCVPISNHLYFYWYRQILGQKVEFLVSFYNNEISEKSEIFDDQFSVERPDGSNFTLKIRSTKLEDSAMYFCASTTRTAYEQYFGPGTRLTVT.